This T cell receptor beta chain was identified during a study of beta chain features in type 1 diabetes. The investigators reverse transcribed all of the isolated RNA, so they sequenced expressed TCRB transcripts. The table came from immunoSEQ multiplex PCR; TCRdb's copy has only in-frame clones and leaves some out. Counted here are about 300,000 clones, roughly 8% occurring once; the ten biggest clones make up more than 1%. Germline V gene sequence: CDR1 ENHRY, CDR2 SYGVKD. This CDR3 is 11 amino acids long. Trimming pared 4 bases from V and 7 bases from J, leaving 8 bases between. The chain employs TRBV10-3 and TRBJ2-7; the D gene is possibly TRBD2 (6 bases). Specimen: central memory CD4+ T cells from blood. The receptor comes from a woman under 30 in good health. The CDR3 reads CAISGGAEQYF. CDR3 sequence (DNA): TGTGCCATCAGTGGCGGGGCGGAGCAGTACTTC.